This T cell receptor beta chain was sequenced for a study of OX40 agonist ivuxolimab in advanced cancers. Method: immunoSEQ multiplex PCR; TCRdb's copy keeps in-frame clones and lacks some. This sample has tens of thousands of clones, with 75% to 95% found just once. The CDR3 consists of 16 residues. The receptor was derived from an adult with an advanced solid tumor such as melanoma, head and neck, liver or kidney cancer. This chain joins TRBV21-1 and TRBJ2-1; the D call in the table, TRBD1, was not verified against the DNA. TRBV21-1 is annotated as a pseudogene. The sample was CD4+ or CD8+ T cells sorted from blood, taken in a trial of the OX40 agonist ivuxolimab. CDR3 region: CASSKDPPESQDEQFF. As DNA, the CDR3 is TGTGCCAGCAGCAAAGACCCTCCCGAGAGCCAGGATGAGCAGTTCTTC.